A single sample gave rise to the 14 T cell receptor beta chains below, sequenced in a study of blood T cell repertoires in COVID-19. This table comes from immunoSEQ multiplex PCR, and its TCRdb copy is limited to in-frame clones, with some not included. This sample has hundreds of thousands of clones, with just under 85% found just once. The material sequenced was peripheral blood. These TCRs come from a man at least 80 years old with acute or convalescent COVID-19.

The J gene is TRBJ1-5, the V gene TRBV27; D gene ambiguous. Per the germline V gene, CDR1 is MNHEY and CDR2 is SMNVEV (reference sequence). V lost 5 bases to trimming and J lost 6 bases, with 14 bases between them. There are 14 residues in the CDR3. CDR3 amino acids: CASSPTLPPQPQHF. CDR3 nucleotides: TGTGCCAGCAGTCCTACCCTACCGCCTCAGCCCCAGCATTTT.

V is TRBV5-4 and J is TRBJ1-2; 8 bases line up with TRBD1. This CDR3 has 13 amino acids. Germline CDR1 SGHNT, CDR2 YYREEE (reference sequence). V lost 4 bases, J lost 4 bases, and 3 bases stayed unmatched. In DNA, the CDR3 is TGTGCCAGCAGCATACAGGGGGGCTATGGCTACACCTTC. It translates to CASSIQGGYGYTF.

This clone was counted only a few times. The rearrangement uses TRBV13 and TRBJ2-3, with TRBD2 matching over 7 bases. The J segment lost 2 bases and the V segment lost 2 bases, leaving 10 bases of the junction unmatched. The CDR3 runs 17 residues. Germline V gene lookup returns CDR1 PRHDT and CDR2 FYEKMQ (reference sequence). Here the CDR3 reads CASSLLSGVDYTDTQYF. CDR3 bases: TGTGCCAGCAGCTTATTGAGCGGGGTGGATTACACAGATACGCAGTATTTT.

The chain joins TRBV11-2 to TRBJ2-3, with 10 bases lining up with TRBD1. CDR3 length: 15 amino acids. The germline gives CDR1 SGHAT, CDR2 FQNNGV. Germline trimming cut 5 bases from V and 5 bases from J; bases unmatched to any gene: 7. CDR3 amino acids: CASSQSDRGIDTQYF. The DNA of the CDR3 is TGTGCCAGCAGCCAGTCGGACAGGGGGATAGATACGCAGTATTTT.

The V and J genes are TRBV21-1 and TRBJ2-1; no DNA check was done on the table's D call, TRBD2. TRBV21-1 is tagged as a pseudogene. CDR3 length: 15 residues. CDR3 coding DNA: TGTGCCAGCAGGCCTACTAGCGGGCCAAACAATGAGCAGTTCTTC. Translation: CASRPTSGPNNEQFF.

This clone showed up just once. The chain recombines TRBV9 with TRBJ1-4; 9 nucleotides line up with TRBD1. Germline V gene sequence: CDR1 SGDLS, CDR2 YYNGEE. The CDR3 length is 16 residues. V shed 0 bases and J 0 bases; nucleotides not matched to a gene: 0. CDR3 DNA sequence: TGTGCCAGCAGCGTAGGACAGGGGGCAACTAATGAAAAACTGTTTTTT. It codes for CASSVGQGATNEKLFF.

The chain joins TRBV3-1 (or the pseudogene TRBV3-2) to TRBJ1-3; D is uncertain. Trimming took 4 bases from V and 2 from J, leaving 12 bases between them. The CDR3 is 15 amino acids. Germline CDR1 LGHDT, CDR2 YNNKEL (reference sequence). The CDR3, as DNA: TGTGCCAGCAGCCCAACTACGGTAACTGGAAACACCATATATTTT. As protein: CASSPTTVTGNTIYF.

This chain links TRBV5-1 with TRBJ2-7; 8 nucleotides line up with TRBD2. The CDR3 spans 15 residues. The germline CDR1 and CDR2 sequences are SGHRS and YFSETQ. V dropped 0 bases and J dropped 3; count of bases not matched to a gene: 5. The DNA for the CDR3 is TGCGCCAGCAGCTTGGAGACTAGCGTTTACTACGAGCAGTACTTC. The encoded protein is CASSLETSVYYEQYF.

The V and J genes are TRBV9 and TRBJ2-1; 13 bases line up with TRBD2. The CDR3 is 17 amino acids. Germline CDR1 is SGDLS and CDR2 is YYNGEE. With V trimmed by 2 bases and J by 7 bases, 9 bases remained unmatched. The CDR3 here is CASSVPHGTSGKNEQFF. CDR3 coding DNA: TGTGCCAGCAGCGTGCCCCACGGGACTAGCGGGAAGAATGAGCAGTTCTTC.

This rearrangement joins TRBV7-3 to TRBJ2-3; 9 bases match TRBD2. Unmatched junction bases numbered 11, after V lost 5 bases and J lost 8 bases. This CDR3 has 15 amino acids. Germline values: CDR1 SGHTA, CDR2 FQGTGA. CDR3 DNA: TGTGCCAGCAGCCAGACTAGCGGACCTCAAAGTACGCAGTATTTT. Amino acid sequence: CASSQTSGPQSTQYF.

The chain is built from TRBV7-8 and TRBJ2-1; D may be TRBD1 (5 bases). Trimming left V 2 bases short and J 8 bases short, with 10 bases between. The length of the CDR3 is 13 residues. From germline, CDR1 is SGHVS and CDR2 FQNEAQ. CDR3 nucleotides: TGTGCCAGCAGCTTACTCAGGGTTGATGAGCAGTTCTTC. This gives the protein CASSLLRVDEQFF. Variable domain in full (rest from reference TRBV7-8 and TRBJ2-1): GAGVSQSPRYKVAKRGQDVALRCDPISGHVSLFWYQQALGQGPEFLTYFQNEAQLDKSGLPSDRFFAERPEGSVSTLKIQRTQQEDSAVYLCASSLLRVDEQFFGPGTRLTVL.

This chain uses TRBV30 with TRBJ1-2; TRBD1 aligns across 10 bases. The CDR3 contains 13 residues. Germline V CDR1 and CDR2: GTSNPN, SVGIG (reference sequence). With V trimmed by 4 bases and J by 8 bases, 7 bases remained unmatched. The CDR3 DNA reads TGTGCCTGGACCGGGACAGGGGTAGGAGGCTACACCTTC. Its protein is CAWTGTGVGGYTF.

This clone was seen only a few times. V and J are TRBV19 and TRBJ1-2; 8 nucleotides match TRBD1. After removal of 3 bases from V and 0 bases from J, the junction contained 3 bases not matched to a gene. The CDR3 totals 15 residues. CDR1 and CDR2 from the germline V gene are LNHDA and SQIVND (reference sequence). CDR3 in amino acids: CASSMGTGANYGYTF. DNA for the CDR3: TGTGCCAGTAGTATGGGGACAGGAGCTAACTATGGCTACACCTTC.

The chain couples TRBV3-1 (or the pseudogene TRBV3-2) to TRBJ2-4, with D maybe TRBD1 (6 bases). The CDR3 consists of 14 residues. CDR1 LGHDT and CDR2 YNNKEL come from the germline V gene (reference sequence). V lost 5 bases and J lost 4, with 12 bases in between. CDR3: CASSFGTRKNIQYF. The CDR3 nucleotides are TGTGCCAGCAGCTTCGGGACACGAAAAAACATTCAGTACTTC.